The 24 T cell receptor beta chains reported below all come from one sample, sequenced in a study of beta chain features in type 1 diabetes. The investigators reverse transcribed all of the isolated RNA, so they sequenced expressed TCRB transcripts. TCRdb's copy holds only in-frame clones and misses some; the assay was immunoSEQ multiplex PCR. The sample lists around 400,000 clones, roughly 16% occurring once. Sequences were obtained from naive CD4+ T cells from blood. Receptors originate from a woman aged 18 to 35 in good health.

The genes are TRBV29-1 and TRBJ2-3; TRBD2 agrees at 15 bases. The CDR3 length is 15 residues. Per the germline V gene, CDR1 is SQVTM and CDR2 is ANQGSEA. The trim removed 3 bases at V and 5 bases at J, leaving 3 bases unmatched. CDR3 amino acids: CSVEGLAGGLDTQYF. DNA of the CDR3: TGCAGCGTTGAGGGACTAGCGGGAGGACTAGATACGCAGTATTTT.

This rearrangement joins TRBV6-6 to TRBJ2-4, with TRBD1 matching over 7 bases. Trimming cost V 6 bases and J 6 bases; bases outside gene matches: 8. The CDR3 contains 14 residues. The V gene's germline CDR1 is MNHNY and CDR2 SVGAGI (reference sequence). The CDR3 region is CASRPPGQLNIQYF. CDR3 coding DNA: TGTGCCAGCAGACCACCGGGACAGTTAAACATTCAGTACTTC.

The V gene is TRBV7-2, the J gene TRBJ2-3; 9 bases match TRBD2. Germline-derived CDR1 and CDR2 are SGHTA and FQGNSA. The CDR3 extends over 16 amino acids. The V and J ends lost 1 base and 1 base, in that order; junction bases with no gene match: 3. The CDR3 nucleotides read TGTGCCAGCAGCTTAGGTAGCGGGAGAGGCACAGATACGCAGTATTTT. Amino acid sequence: CASSLGSGRGTDTQYF.

The rearrangement links TRBV18 to TRBJ2-5, with D possibly TRBD2 on 6 matching bases. The CDR3 extends over 14 amino acids. Trimming removed 1 base from V and 6 bases from J, with 12 bases in between. Germline CDR1 reads KGHSH; CDR2 reads LQKENI. The CDR3 region has the DNA TGTGCCAGCTCACCACTCAGGGAGGTCCAGACCCAGTACTTC. It translates to CASSPLREVQTQYF.

The chain links TRBV10-2 to TRBJ2-3; 11 bases align to TRBD2. Germline loops: CDR1 WSHSY, CDR2 SAAADI. The CDR3 has 14 amino acids. J gave up 11 bases and V 7 bases, and 11 bases lay outside the gene matches. This CDR3 reads CASILTLAGDKQYF. The CDR3 DNA sequence: TGCGCCAGCATCCTGACACTAGCGGGAGACAAGCAGTATTTT.

This chain connects TRBV29-1 to TRBJ2-5, with D tentatively TRBD1 (6 bases). This CDR3 spans 14 amino acids. Germline loops: CDR1 SQVTM, CDR2 ANQGSEA. Between the trimmed V and J ends, which lost 5 bases and 2 bases, there was a span of 15 bases. CDR3 region: CSVYRTVGQETQYF. The CDR3 coding sequence is TGCAGCGTTTACCGGACAGTCGGACAAGAGACCCAGTACTTC.

In this sample, this clone turned up a few times. The rearrangement links TRBV7-3 to TRBJ2-1; D unclear. CDR1 is SGHTA, CDR2 FQGTGA, per germline. The CDR3 has 11 residues. V lost 3 bases, J lost 8 bases, and 5 bases lay in between. The CDR3 here is CASSFLDEQFF. CDR3 sequence (DNA): TGTGCCAGCAGCTTCTTAGATGAGCAGTTCTTC.

The rearrangement links TRBV19 to TRBJ2-5; D may be TRBD1 (6 bases). V dropped 9 bases and J dropped 3 bases, with 14 bases sitting between them. This CDR3 spans 13 amino acids. In germline, CDR1 is LNHDA, CDR2 SQIVND (reference sequence). The CDR3 region has the DNA TGTGCCAGCAAGGACAGCACAGAAGAGACCCAGTACTTC. This encodes CASKDSTEETQYF.

The genes are TRBV9 and TRBJ2-3; TRBD1 matches at 9 bases. Germline values: CDR1 SGDLS, CDR2 YYNGEE. The CDR3 extends over 16 amino acids. Trimming cost V 2 bases and J 7 bases; bases outside gene matches: 11. In nucleotides, the CDR3 is TGTGCCAGCAGCGTTTCGGGACAGGGAATTCGAAATACGCAGTATTTT. As protein: CASSVSGQGIRNTQYF. Filled out from reference TRBV9 and TRBJ2-3, the complete variable domain reads DSGVTQTPKHLITATGQRVTLRCSPRSGDLSVYWYQQSLDQGLQFLIQYYNGEERAKGNILERFSAQQFPDLHSELNLSSLELGDSALYFCASSVSGQGIRNTQYFGPGTRLTVL.

The genes are TRBV4-1 and TRBJ1-4; 11 positions match TRBD1. Per the germline V gene, CDR1 is MGHRA and CDR2 is YSYEKL. V gave up 3 bases and J gave up 0 bases; unmatched junction bases: 12. This CDR3 has 20 amino acids. Here the CDR3 DNA reads TGCGCCAGCAGCCAGTTTCCCCTGGGACAGGGGGTTGCAACTAATGAAAAACTGTTTTTT. Translation: CASSQFPLGQGVATNEKLFF.

This clone came up a few times. The genes are TRBV30 and TRBJ1-1; D remains unclear. The ends were cut back, 2 bases at V and 3 bases at J, with 7 bases in the middle. Germline V gives CDR1 GTSNPN, CDR2 SVGIG (reference sequence). The CDR3 has 12 residues. The CDR3 loop reads CAWSQVYTEAFF. CDR3 in DNA: TGTGCCTGGAGTCAGGTCTACACTGAAGCTTTCTTT.

This chain uses TRBV28 with TRBJ2-2, with no clear D. V was trimmed by 1 base and J by 7 bases, leaving 4 bases between them. CDR1 and CDR2 (germline): MDHEN, SYDVKM. The CDR3 has 12 residues. The CDR3 loop is CASSLSFGELFF. Here the CDR3 DNA reads TGTGCCAGCAGTTTATCGTTCGGGGAGCTGTTTTTT.

The table lists this clone with a few counts. The chain recombines TRBV19 with TRBJ2-7; no definite D call. The CDR3 sequence is 12 residues long. CDR1 and CDR2 (germline): LNHDA, SQIVND (reference sequence). Trimming cost V 7 bases and J 6 bases, with 13 bases left between them. CDR3 amino acids: CASKDSLSEQYF. The CDR3 DNA reads as TGTGCCAGTAAAGATAGCCTTTCCGAGCAGTACTTC.

This rearrangement joins TRBV23-1 to TRBJ2-5; a possible D gene is TRBD1 (6 bases). TRBV23-1 carries the ORF label, with uncertain function. CDR3 length equals 16 residues. Trimming left V 0 bases short and J 2 bases short, with 13 bases between. The CDR3 sequence is CASSQSKTGEQETQYF. CDR3 bases: TGCGCCAGCAGTCAATCTAAGACAGGTGAACAAGAGACCCAGTACTTC.

The chain links TRBV2 to TRBJ2-7; no firm D call. Per the germline V gene, CDR1 is SNHLY and CDR2 is FYNNEI. The V end lost 6 bases, the J end lost 3 bases, and 9 bases lay between the germline ends. CDR3 size: 12 residues. The CDR3 nucleotides read TGTGCCAGCAGGAACAGCATCTACGAGCAGTACTTC. Translating it yields CASRNSIYEQYF.

This clone showed up just a few times. One end of the junction is discordant with germline, which a read error may explain. This chain connects TRBV28 to TRBJ2-7, with TRBD2 matching over 14 bases. In germline, CDR1 is MDHEN, CDR2 SYDVKM. The CDR3 sequence is 15 residues long. This CDR3 is CASSLGTSGSNRLTF. The CDR3 nucleotides read TGTGCCAGCAGTTTAGGGACTAGCGGGAGCAATAGGTTGACGTTC. The full variable domain, completed using reference TRBV28 and TRBJ2-7, is DVKVTQSSRYLVKRTGEKVFLECVQDMDHENMFWYRQDPGLGLRLIYFSYDVKMKEKGDIPEGYSVSREKKERFSLILESASTNQTSMYLCASSLGTSGSNRLTFGPGTRLTVT.

This clone has just a few counts. The identical CDR3 is also encoded by other nucleotide sequences in the sample. The J gene is TRBJ2-7, the V gene TRBV18, with D possibly TRBD2 on 5 matching bases. Germline CDR1 KGHSH, CDR2 LQKENI. V was shortened by 6 bases and J by 2 bases, with 11 bases between the two germline ends. The CDR3 is 13 amino acids. In DNA form, the CDR3 reads TGTGCCAGCTCCCCGGGATTGGCCTACGAGCAGTACTTC. Its translation is CASSPGLAYEQYF. The full variable domain, its missing parts supplied by reference TRBV18 and TRBJ2-7, is NAGVMQNPRHLVRRRGQEARLRCSPMKGHSHVYWYRQLPEEGLKFMVYLQKENIIDESGMPKERFSAEFPKEGPSILRIQQVVRGDSAAYFCASSPGLAYEQYFGPGTRLTVT.

V gene TRBV7-3 combines with J gene TRBJ2-7; D is perhaps TRBD1 (5 bases). V shed 5 bases and J shed 0 bases, with 14 bases lying between them. The CDR3 loop spans 15 amino acids. Germline V lookup: CDR1 SGHTA, CDR2 FQGTGA. The CDR3 DNA reads as TGTGCCAGCAGCCTAGGGGCAGGCCCCTCCTACGAGCAGTACTTC. This sequence encodes CASSLGAGPSYEQYF.

This chain uses TRBV2 with TRBJ1-1; D is undetermined. The germline CDR1 and CDR2 sequences are SNHLY and FYNNEI. The CDR3 totals 15 residues. V lost 4 bases and J 4 bases, leaving 16 bases between the germline ends. This CDR3 is CASSGRRQRGTEAFF. The CDR3 DNA follows: TGTGCCAGCAGTGGACGGCGGCAACGGGGCACTGAAGCTTTCTTT.

The chain recombines TRBV9 with TRBJ2-2; D might be TRBD1 (5 bases). This CDR3 contains 16 residues. V was pared by 0 bases and J by 2 bases, with 11 bases between. Germline V lookup: CDR1 SGDLS, CDR2 YYNGEE. This CDR3 reads CASSVGGRLNTGELFF. The CDR3 nucleotides read TGTGCCAGCAGCGTAGGGGGCAGGTTAAACACCGGGGAGCTGTTTTTT.

The V gene is TRBV29-1, the J gene TRBJ2-1, with D possibly TRBD2 on 6 matching bases. The CDR3 has 13 residues. The germline V gene encodes CDR1 SQVTM and CDR2 ANQGSEA. V gave up 4 bases and J gave up 6 bases, with 13 bases separating them. CDR3 loop: CSVGGRAGNEQFF. Here the CDR3 DNA reads TGCAGCGTTGGAGGACGAGCGGGCAATGAGCAGTTCTTC.

The V call is TRBV6-6, the J call TRBJ1-5; D is undetermined. Germline CDR1 reads MNHNY; CDR2 reads SVGAGI (reference sequence). The germline V and J ends were trimmed by 7 bases and 0 bases, with 10 bases remaining between them. The CDR3 contains 14 residues. CDR3 sequence: CASTPTFSNQPQHF. The CDR3 bases are TGTGCCAGCACCCCGACATTTAGCAATCAGCCCCAGCATTTT.

The chain has TRBV6-5 and TRBJ1-2; 8 nucleotides match TRBD1. Germline trimming cut 6 bases from V and 4 bases from J; bases unmatched to any gene: 7. The CDR3 contains 14 residues. Germline values: CDR1 MNHEY, CDR2 SVGAGI. The CDR3 DNA is TGTGCCAGCAGCGACGGACAGGGAGTCTATGGCTACACCTTC. Residues: CASSDGQGVYGYTF.

V and J are TRBV19 and TRBJ1-5; D not certain. The V gene lost 1 base and the J gene lost 3 bases, with 13 bases spanning the gap. Germline V CDR1 and CDR2: LNHDA, SQIVND (reference sequence). The CDR3 is 16 amino acids. In DNA form, the CDR3 reads TGTGCCAGTAGTATAGGAACAGTAATGGACAATCAGCCCCAGCATTTT. Protein sequence: CASSIGTVMDNQPQHF.